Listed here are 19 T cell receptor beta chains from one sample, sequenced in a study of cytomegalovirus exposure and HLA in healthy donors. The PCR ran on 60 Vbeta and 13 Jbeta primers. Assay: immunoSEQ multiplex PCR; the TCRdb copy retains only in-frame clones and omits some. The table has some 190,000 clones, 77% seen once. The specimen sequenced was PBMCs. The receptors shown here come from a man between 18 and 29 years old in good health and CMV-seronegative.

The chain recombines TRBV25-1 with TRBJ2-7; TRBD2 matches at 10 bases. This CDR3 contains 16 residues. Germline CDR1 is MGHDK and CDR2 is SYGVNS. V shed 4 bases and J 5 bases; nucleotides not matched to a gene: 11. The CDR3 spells CASSVLAGGRFDEQYF. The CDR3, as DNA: TGTGCCAGCAGTGTTTTAGCGGGAGGCAGGTTCGACGAGCAGTACTTC.

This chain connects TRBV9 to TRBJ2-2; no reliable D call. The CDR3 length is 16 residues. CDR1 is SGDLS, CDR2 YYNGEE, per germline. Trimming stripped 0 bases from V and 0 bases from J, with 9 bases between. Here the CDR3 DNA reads TGTGCCAGCAGCGTAGACCCACTCCCGAACACCGGGGAGCTGTTTTTT. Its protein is CASSVDPLPNTGELFF.

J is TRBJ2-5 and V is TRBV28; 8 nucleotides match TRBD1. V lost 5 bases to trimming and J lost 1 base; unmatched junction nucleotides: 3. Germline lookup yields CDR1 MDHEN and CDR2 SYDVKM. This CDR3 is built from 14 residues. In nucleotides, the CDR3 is TGTGCCAGCAGTCCAGGACAGGGCCAAGAGACCCAGTACTTC. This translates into CASSPGQGQETQYF.

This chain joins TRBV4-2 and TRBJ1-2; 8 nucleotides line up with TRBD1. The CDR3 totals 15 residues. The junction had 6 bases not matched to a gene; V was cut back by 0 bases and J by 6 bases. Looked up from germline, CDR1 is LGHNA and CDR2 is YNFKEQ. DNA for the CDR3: TGTGCCAGCAGCCAAGAGAGCAGGGGGCATCATGGCTACACCTTC. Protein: CASSQESRGHHGYTF.

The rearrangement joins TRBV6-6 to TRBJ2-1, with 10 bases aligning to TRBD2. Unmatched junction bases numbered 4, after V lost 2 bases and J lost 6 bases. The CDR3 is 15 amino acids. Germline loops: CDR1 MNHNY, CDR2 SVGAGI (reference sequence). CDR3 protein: CASSYKRGGGNEQFF. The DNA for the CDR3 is TGTGCCAGCAGTTACAAGCGGGGGGGCGGCAATGAGCAGTTCTTC.

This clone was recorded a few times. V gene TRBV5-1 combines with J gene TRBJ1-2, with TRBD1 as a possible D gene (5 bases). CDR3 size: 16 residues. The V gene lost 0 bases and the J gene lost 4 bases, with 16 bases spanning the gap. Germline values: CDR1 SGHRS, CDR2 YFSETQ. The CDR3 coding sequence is TGCGCCAGCAGCTTGGATGGGGCCACGGGGGGCTATGGCTACACCTTC. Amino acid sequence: CASSLDGATGGYGYTF.

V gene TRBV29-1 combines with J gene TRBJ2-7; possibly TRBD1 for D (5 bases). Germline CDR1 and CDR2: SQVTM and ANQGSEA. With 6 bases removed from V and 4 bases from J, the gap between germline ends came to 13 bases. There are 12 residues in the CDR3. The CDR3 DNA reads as TGCAGCGTCCCAGGGCAGGGTTACGAGCAGTACTTC. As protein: CSVPGQGYEQYF.

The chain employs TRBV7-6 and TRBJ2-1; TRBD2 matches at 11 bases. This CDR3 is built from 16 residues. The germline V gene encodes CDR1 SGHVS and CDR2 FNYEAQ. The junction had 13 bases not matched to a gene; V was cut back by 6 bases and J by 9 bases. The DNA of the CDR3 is TGTGCCAGCAGTTCTAGCGGGGGGATACCCCACGGTGAGCAGTTCTTC. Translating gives CASSSSGGIPHGEQFF.

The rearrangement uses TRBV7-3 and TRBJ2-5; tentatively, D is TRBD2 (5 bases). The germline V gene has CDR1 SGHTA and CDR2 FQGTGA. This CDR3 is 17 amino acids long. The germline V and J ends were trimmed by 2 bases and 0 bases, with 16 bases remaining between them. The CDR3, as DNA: TGTGCCAGCAGCTTAGAGGGCGGTCGGGATAACCAAGAGACCCAGTACTTC. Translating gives CASSLEGGRDNQETQYF.

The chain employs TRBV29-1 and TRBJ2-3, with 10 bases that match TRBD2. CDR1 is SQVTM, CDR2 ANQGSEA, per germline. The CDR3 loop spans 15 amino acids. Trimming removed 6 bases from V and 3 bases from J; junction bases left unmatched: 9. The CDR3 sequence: CSVVDLAGGTDTQYF. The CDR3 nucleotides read TGCAGCGTGGTGGATTTAGCGGGGGGAACAGATACGCAGTATTTT.

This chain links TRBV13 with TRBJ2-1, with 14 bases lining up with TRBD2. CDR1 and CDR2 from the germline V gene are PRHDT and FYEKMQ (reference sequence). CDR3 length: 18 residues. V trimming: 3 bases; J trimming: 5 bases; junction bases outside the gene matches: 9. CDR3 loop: CASSLSGTSGGSHNEQFF. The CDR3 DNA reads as TGTGCCAGCAGCTTGTCCGGGACTAGCGGGGGATCCCACAATGAGCAGTTCTTC.

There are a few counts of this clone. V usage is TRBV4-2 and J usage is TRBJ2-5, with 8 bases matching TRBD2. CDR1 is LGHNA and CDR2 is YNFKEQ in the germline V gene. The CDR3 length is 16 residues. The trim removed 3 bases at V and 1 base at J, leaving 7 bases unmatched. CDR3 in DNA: TGTGCCAGCAGCCAGGGACTAGTGGGGGCCCAAGAGACCCAGTACTTC. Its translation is CASSQGLVGAQETQYF.

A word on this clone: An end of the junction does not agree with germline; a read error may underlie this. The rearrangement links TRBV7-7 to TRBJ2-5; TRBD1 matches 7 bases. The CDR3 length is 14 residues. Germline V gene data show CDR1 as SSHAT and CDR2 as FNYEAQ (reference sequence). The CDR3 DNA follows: TGTGCTAGCACCTCCGAGGGGGCGCGGTTGCCCCAGTACTTC. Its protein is CASTSEGARLPQYF.

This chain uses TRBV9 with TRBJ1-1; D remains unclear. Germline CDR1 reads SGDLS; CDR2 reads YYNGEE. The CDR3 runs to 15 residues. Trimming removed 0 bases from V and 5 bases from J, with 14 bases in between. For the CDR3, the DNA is TGTGCCAGCAGCGTAGTTCCGCACGAGCCAACTGAAGCTTTCTTT. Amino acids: CASSVVPHEPTEAFF.

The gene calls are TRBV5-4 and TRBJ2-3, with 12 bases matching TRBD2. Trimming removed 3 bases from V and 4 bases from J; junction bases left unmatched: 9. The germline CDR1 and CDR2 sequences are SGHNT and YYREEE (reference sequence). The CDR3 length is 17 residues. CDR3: CASSSYNLAGGPDTQYF. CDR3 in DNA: TGTGCCAGCAGCTCATATAACCTAGCGGGAGGGCCAGATACGCAGTATTTT. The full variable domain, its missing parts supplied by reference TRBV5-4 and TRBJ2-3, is ETGVTQSPTHLIKTRGQQVTLRCSSQSGHNTVSWYQQALGQGPQFIFQYYREEENGRGNFPPRFSGLQFPNYSSELNVNALELDDSALYLCASSSYNLAGGPDTQYFGPGTRLTVL.

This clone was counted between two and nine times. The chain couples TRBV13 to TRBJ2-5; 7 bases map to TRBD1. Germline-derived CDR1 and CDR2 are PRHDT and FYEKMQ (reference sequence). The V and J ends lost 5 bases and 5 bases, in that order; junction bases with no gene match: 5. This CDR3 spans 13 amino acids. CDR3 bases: TGTGCCAGCAGCCAGGGGGTAGGGGAGACCCAGTACTTC. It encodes CASSQGVGETQYF. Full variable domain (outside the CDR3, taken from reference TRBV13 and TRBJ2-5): AAGVIQSPRHLIKEKRETATLKCYPIPRHDTVYWYQQGPGQDPQFLISFYEKMQSDKGSIPDRFSAQQFSDYHSELNMSSLELGDSALYFCASSQGVGETQYFGPGTRLLVL.

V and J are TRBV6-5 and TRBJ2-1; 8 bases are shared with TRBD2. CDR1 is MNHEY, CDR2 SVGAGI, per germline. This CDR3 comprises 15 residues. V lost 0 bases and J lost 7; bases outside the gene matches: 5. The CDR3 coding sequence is TGTGCCAGCAGTTACTCTTTAGCGGGACTGAATGAGCAGTTCTTC. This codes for CASSYSLAGLNEQFF.

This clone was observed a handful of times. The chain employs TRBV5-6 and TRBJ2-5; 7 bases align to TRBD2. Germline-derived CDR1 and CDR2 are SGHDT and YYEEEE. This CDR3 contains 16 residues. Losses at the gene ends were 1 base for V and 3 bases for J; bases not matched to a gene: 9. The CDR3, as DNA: TGTGCCAGCAGCTTGTACGGGGGGACCCCCGAAGAGACCCAGTACTTC. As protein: CASSLYGGTPEETQYF.

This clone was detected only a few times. The CDR3 nucleotides are TGTGCCATCCTCTACGCCCTAGTAATCCACGAGCAGTACTTC. This codes for CAILYALVIHEQYF. The chain joins TRBV6-6 to TRBJ2-7; D gene uncertain. The germline V and J ends were trimmed by 10 bases and 5 bases, with 21 bases remaining between them. Per germline, CDR1 MNHNY and CDR2 SVGAGI (reference sequence). The CDR3 has 14 amino acids.